This passage covers 20 T cell receptor beta chains from one sample sequenced in a study of T cell responses to AZD1222 COVID-19 vaccine. Using immunoSEQ multiplex PCR, the repertoire was profiled, and TCRdb retains in-frame clones only, with some absent. The sample includes tens of thousands of clones, around 81% of them seen just once. The source material was peripheral blood, sampled 28 days after the second AZD1222 dose. Receptors originate from an adult who received the AZD1222 COVID-19 vaccine.

This clone was recorded only once. This chain links TRBV13 with TRBJ1-4, with a tentative D call TRBD1 (5 bases). V lost 4 bases to trimming and J lost 7 bases, with 19 bases between them. This CDR3 contains 16 residues. In germline, CDR1 is PRHDT, CDR2 FYEKMQ (reference sequence). The CDR3 sequence: CASSSTRRDVSEKLFF. The CDR3 nucleotides read TGTGCCAGCAGCTCTACGCGTCGGGACGTAAGTGAAAAACTGTTTTTT.

The V gene is TRBV7-2, the J gene TRBJ2-1, with unresolved D. CDR1 and CDR2 from the germline V gene are SGHTA and FQGNSA. V shed 1 base and J shed 0 bases, with 7 bases lying between them. The CDR3 has 15 amino acids. As DNA, the CDR3 is TGTGCCAGCAGCTTAGGTGTCGGCTCCTACAATGAGCAGTTCTTC. It codes for CASSLGVGSYNEQFF.

The chain carries TRBV6-5 and TRBJ2-7; D is undetermined. The germline V and J ends were trimmed by 4 bases and 6 bases, with 10 bases remaining between them. The CDR3 consists of 12 residues. Looked up from germline, CDR1 is MNHEY and CDR2 is SVGAGI. The CDR3: CASSSRASEQYF. The CDR3 coding sequence is TGTGCCAGCAGTTCAAGGGCCTCCGAGCAGTACTTC.

This chain joins TRBV6-5 and TRBJ1-5, with 7 nucleotides matching TRBD1. CDR1 and CDR2 (germline): MNHEY, SVGAGI. The CDR3 is 16 residues long. Unmatched junction bases numbered 8, after V lost 2 bases and J lost 4 bases. The CDR3 region has the DNA TGTGCCAGCAGTTACGGGGCAGGGGGGAAGAATCAGCCCCAGCATTTT. This sequence encodes CASSYGAGGKNQPQHF.

The chain carries TRBV5-1 and TRBJ1-1, with a possible D match to TRBD1 (5 bases). CDR1 and CDR2 (germline): SGHRS, YFSETQ. Trimming removed 0 bases at V and 1 base at J, with 10 bases between. This CDR3 region has 15 residues. The CDR3 region is CASSLVGDGNTEAFF. CDR3 bases: TGCGCCAGCAGCTTGGTAGGGGATGGGAACACTGAAGCTTTCTTT.

The J gene is TRBJ1-1, the V gene TRBV27; no clear D. The CDR3 loop spans 13 amino acids. The germline V gene has CDR1 MNHEY and CDR2 SMNVEV (reference sequence). Trimming pared 6 bases from V and 6 bases from J, leaving 14 bases between. The CDR3 protein is CASSSLGLPEAFF. CDR3 sequence (DNA): TGTGCCAGCAGCTCCCTAGGGCTCCCTGAAGCTTTCTTT.

In its sample, this clone was seen once. The gene calls are TRBV7-2 and TRBJ2-7, with 13 nucleotides matching TRBD2. Germline CDR1 SGHTA, CDR2 FQGNSA. The V and J ends lost 2 bases and 12 bases, in that order; junction bases with no gene match: 10. CDR3 length: 15 residues. The CDR3 DNA reads TGTGCCAGCAGCTTAACAGGGACTAGCGGGAATCAAAGGTACTTC. Its translation is CASSLTGTSGNQRYF.

The CDR3 bases are TGTGCCAGCACCTCGGGGGATGAAAAACTGTTTTTT. It translates to CASTSGDEKLFF. V usage is TRBV7-9 and J usage is TRBJ1-4; D is possibly TRBD1 (5 bases). The CDR3 consists of 12 residues. Trimming removed 7 bases at V and 6 bases at J, with 9 bases between. Looked up from germline, CDR1 is SEHNR and CDR2 is FQNEAQ (reference sequence).

The genes are TRBV30 and TRBJ2-7; D remains unclear. Trimming pared 1 base from V and 2 bases from J, leaving 6 bases between. This CDR3 spans 12 amino acids. Germline CDR1 and CDR2: GTSNPN and SVGIG (reference sequence). The CDR3 DNA reads TGTGCCTGGAGTGACACGGCCTACGAGCAGTACTTC. Translating it yields CAWSDTAYEQYF.

This clone was picked up a small number of times. V is TRBV7-2 and J is TRBJ2-7; the match to TRBD2 covers 7 bases. Germline lookup yields CDR1 SGHTA and CDR2 FQGNSA. The ends lost 4 bases at V and 3 bases at J; junction bases unmatched: 12. The CDR3 consists of 16 residues. In nucleotides, the CDR3 is TGTGCCAGCAGCTCCACTAGCGTGAATACCGGCTACGAGCAGTACTTC. This encodes CASSSTSVNTGYEQYF.

The V call is TRBV6-2 or TRBV6-3, the J call TRBJ1-2; D is possibly TRBD1 (5 bases). The V gene lost 5 bases and the J gene lost 8 bases, with 18 bases spanning the gap. Germline CDR1 and CDR2: MNHEY and SVGEGT. This CDR3 is 14 amino acids long. CDR3 sequence: CASSDSFSQGGYTF. CDR3 in DNA: TGTGCCAGCAGTGACAGTTTCTCCCAAGGGGGCTACACCTTC.

The gene calls are TRBV11-3 and TRBJ2-7; no definite D call. Trimming took off 2 bases at V and 7 bases at J, with 15 bases between the two ends. The CDR3 consists of 14 residues. Germline V gene sequence: CDR1 SGHNT, CDR2 YENEEA. The CDR3 region is CASSLSISSREQYF. In DNA form, the CDR3 reads TGTGCCAGCAGCTTATCAATTTCCTCTCGAGAGCAGTACTTC. Looking up the rest from reference TRBV11-3 and TRBJ2-7 gives the full variable domain: EAGVVQSPRYKIIEKKQPVAFWCNPISGHNTLYWYLQNLGQGPELLIRYENEEAVDDSQLPKDRFSAERLKGVDSTLKIQPAELGDSAVYLCASSLSISSREQYFGPGTRLTVT.

This clone appeared a few times. The chain is built from TRBV19 and TRBJ2-2, with D uncertain. Trimming took off 5 bases at V and 2 bases at J, with 12 bases between the two ends. This CDR3 has 15 residues. The germline V gene has CDR1 LNHDA and CDR2 SQIVND (reference sequence). The CDR3 here is CASSRPLINTGELFF. The CDR3 DNA follows: TGTGCCAGTAGTCGGCCGTTAATTAACACCGGGGAGCTGTTTTTT.

The genes are TRBV28 and TRBJ2-6; D is unresolved. Germline values: CDR1 MDHEN, CDR2 SYDVKM. Trimming removed 8 bases at V and 3 bases at J, with 8 bases between. The CDR3 is made up of 13 amino acids. The CDR3 reads CASGRFGANVLTF. In DNA form, the CDR3 reads TGTGCCAGCGGTCGGTTTGGGGCCAACGTCCTGACTTTC.

The V and J genes are TRBV6-6 and TRBJ2-2, with 7 bases that match TRBD1. Germline values: CDR1 MNHNY, CDR2 SVGAGI (reference sequence). This CDR3 comprises 15 residues. With V trimmed by 5 bases and J by 1 base, 4 bases remained unmatched. CDR3 in amino acids: CASSRRTGNTGELFF. Written as DNA, the CDR3 is TGTGCCAGCAGTCGCCGGACAGGGAACACCGGGGAGCTGTTTTTT.

This clone was picked up a small number of times. The rearrangement joins TRBV19 to TRBJ2-3; D gene uncertain. Germline CDR1 and CDR2: LNHDA and SQIVND (reference sequence). The CDR3 is 11 residues long. V was clipped by 7 bases and J by 4 bases, with 6 bases between them. CDR3 in amino acids: CASTVADTQYF. CDR3 nucleotide sequence: TGTGCCAGTACCGTAGCAGATACGCAGTATTTT.

This chain links TRBV6-5 with TRBJ1-1; D not certain. Per germline, CDR1 MNHEY and CDR2 SVGAGI. This CDR3 spans 15 amino acids. V lost 2 bases to trimming and J lost 4 bases, with 14 bases between them. The CDR3 DNA reads as TGTGCCAGCAGTTACGCGCAGAGGGTCTCCACTGAAGCTTTCTTT. Protein product: CASSYAQRVSTEAFF.

V is TRBV9 and J is TRBJ2-1, with TRBD2 identical over 7 bases. Trimming at V came to 0 bases and at J to 12 bases, leaving 12 bases not matched to a gene. The CDR3 extends over 15 amino acids. Germline V gives CDR1 SGDLS, CDR2 YYNGEE. The chain's CDR3 is CASSVGTSRPGGQFF. CDR3 DNA sequence: TGTGCCAGCAGCGTAGGGACTAGTCGCCCGGGAGGGCAGTTCTTC.

This clone was seen a handful of times. The CDR3 coding sequence is TGTGCCAGCAGCTTGGGGTCAGGGTATTACGGCTACACCTTC. As protein: CASSLGSGYYGYTF. The chain has TRBV13 and TRBJ1-2, with a possible D match to TRBD1 (5 bases). This CDR3 is 14 amino acids long. Trimming removed 3 bases from V and 8 bases from J, with 16 bases in between. The germline gives CDR1 PRHDT, CDR2 FYEKMQ (reference sequence).

The chain couples TRBV7-2 to TRBJ2-7, with TRBD1 matching over 7 bases. Per the germline V gene, CDR1 is SGHTA and CDR2 is FQGNSA. J was trimmed by 2 bases and V by 2 bases; bases with no gene match: 6. CDR3 length equals 15 residues. The CDR3 reads CASSLTGAAPYEQYF. DNA for the CDR3: TGTGCCAGCAGCTTAACAGGGGCCGCACCCTACGAGCAGTACTTC.